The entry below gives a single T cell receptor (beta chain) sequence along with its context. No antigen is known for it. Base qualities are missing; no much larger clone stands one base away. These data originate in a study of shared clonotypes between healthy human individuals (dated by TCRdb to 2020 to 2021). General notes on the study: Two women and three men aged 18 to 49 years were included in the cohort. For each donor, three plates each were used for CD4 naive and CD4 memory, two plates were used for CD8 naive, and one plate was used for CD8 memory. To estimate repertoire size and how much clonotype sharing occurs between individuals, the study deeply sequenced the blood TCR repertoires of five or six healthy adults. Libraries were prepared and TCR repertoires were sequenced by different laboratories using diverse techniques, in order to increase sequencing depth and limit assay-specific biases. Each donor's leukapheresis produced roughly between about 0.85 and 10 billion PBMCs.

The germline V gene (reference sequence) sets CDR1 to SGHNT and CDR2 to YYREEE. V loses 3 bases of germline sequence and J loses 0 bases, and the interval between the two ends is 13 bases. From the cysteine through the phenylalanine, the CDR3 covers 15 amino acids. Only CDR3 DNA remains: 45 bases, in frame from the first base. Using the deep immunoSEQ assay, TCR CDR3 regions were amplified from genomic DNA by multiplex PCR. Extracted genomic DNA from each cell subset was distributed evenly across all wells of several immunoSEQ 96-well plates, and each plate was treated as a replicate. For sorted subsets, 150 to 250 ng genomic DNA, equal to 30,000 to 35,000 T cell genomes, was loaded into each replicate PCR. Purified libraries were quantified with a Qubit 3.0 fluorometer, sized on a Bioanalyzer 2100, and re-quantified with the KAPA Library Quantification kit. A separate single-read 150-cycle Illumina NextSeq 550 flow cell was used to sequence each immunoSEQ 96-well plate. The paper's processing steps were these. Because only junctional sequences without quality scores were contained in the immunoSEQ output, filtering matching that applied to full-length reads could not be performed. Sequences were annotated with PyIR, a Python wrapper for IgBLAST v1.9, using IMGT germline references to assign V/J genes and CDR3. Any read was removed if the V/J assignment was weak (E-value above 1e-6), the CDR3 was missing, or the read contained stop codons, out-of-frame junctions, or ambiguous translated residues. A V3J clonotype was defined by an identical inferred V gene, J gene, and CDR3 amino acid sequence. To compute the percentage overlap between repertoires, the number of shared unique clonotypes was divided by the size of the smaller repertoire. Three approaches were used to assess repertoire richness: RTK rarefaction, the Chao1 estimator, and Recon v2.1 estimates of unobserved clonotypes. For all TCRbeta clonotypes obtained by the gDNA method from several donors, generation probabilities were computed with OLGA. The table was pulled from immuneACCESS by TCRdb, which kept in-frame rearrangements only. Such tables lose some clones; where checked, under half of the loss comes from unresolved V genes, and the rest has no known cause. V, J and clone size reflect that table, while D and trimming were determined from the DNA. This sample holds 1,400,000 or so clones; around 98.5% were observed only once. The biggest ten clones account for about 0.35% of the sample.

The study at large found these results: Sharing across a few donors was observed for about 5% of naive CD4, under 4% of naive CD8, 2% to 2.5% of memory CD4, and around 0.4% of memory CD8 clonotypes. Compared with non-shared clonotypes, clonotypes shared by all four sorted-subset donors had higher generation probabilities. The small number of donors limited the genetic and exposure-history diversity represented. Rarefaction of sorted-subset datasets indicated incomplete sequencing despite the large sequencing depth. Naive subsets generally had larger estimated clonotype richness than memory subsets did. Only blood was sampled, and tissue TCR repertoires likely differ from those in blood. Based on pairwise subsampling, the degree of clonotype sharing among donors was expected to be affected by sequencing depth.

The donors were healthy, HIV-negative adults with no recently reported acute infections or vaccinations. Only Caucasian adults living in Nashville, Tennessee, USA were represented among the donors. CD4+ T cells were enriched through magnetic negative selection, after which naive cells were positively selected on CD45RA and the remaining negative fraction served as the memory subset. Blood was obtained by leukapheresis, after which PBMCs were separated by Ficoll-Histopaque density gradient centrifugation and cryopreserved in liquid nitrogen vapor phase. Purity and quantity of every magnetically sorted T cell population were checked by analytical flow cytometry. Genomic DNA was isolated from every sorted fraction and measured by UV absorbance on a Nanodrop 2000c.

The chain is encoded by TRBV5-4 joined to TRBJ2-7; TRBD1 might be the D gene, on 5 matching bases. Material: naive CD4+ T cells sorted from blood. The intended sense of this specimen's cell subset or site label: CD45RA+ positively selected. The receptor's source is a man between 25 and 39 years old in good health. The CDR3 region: CASSSDSRISYEQYF. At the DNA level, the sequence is TGTGCCAGCAGCTCCGACAGTAGAATCTCCTACGAGCAGTACTTC. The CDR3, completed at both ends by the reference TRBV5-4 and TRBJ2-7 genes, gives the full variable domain ETGVTQSPTHLIKTRGQQVTLRCSSQSGHNTVSWYQQALGQGPQFIFQYYREEENGRGNFPPRFSGLQFPNYSSELNVNALELDDSALYLCASSSDSRISYEQYFGPGTRLTVT.